This paragraph reports one T cell receptor (beta chain). This may arise from a read error, as a much more abundant clone is one base away. The data belong to a study of blood T cells in healthy people across ages. Then a second PCR, running roughly 7 to 12 cycles, was carried out with a sample-barcoded 5' primer and a J-beta primer mix. TCRdb used MiXCR to reprocess the 5' RACE reads, holding one entry per CDR3 protein. Among around 900,000 distinct CDR3 sequences listed, roughly 26% were seen once. J gave up 4 bases and V 0 bases, and 13 bases lay outside the gene matches. Per the germline V gene, CDR1 is DFQATT and CDR2 is SNEGSKA (reference sequence). This CDR3 has 19 amino acids.

This clonotype originated in a woman older than 75 in good health. This chain links TRBV20-1 with TRBJ2-1, with TRBD2 identical over 12 bases. What was sequenced was blood. CDR3 residues: CSARDSKRLAGEQYNEQFF. In nucleotides, the CDR3 is TGCAGTGCTAGAGACTCGAAGCGACTAGCGGGGGAGCAGTACAATGAGCAGTTCTTC.